The clone carrying this T cell receptor beta chain has only one observation. Repertoires were generated with immunoSEQ multiplex PCR, while TCRdb's copy carries only in-frame clones and drops some. Among roughly 68,000 clones listed, approximately 82% were seen once. These data come from a study of blood T cell repertoires in COVID-19. Overall study: Spain, Italy and the United States supplied samples that represented acute and convalescent COVID-19. From T cells, B-cell-depleted T cells, or PBMCs came the material, which was cDNA or gDNA.

With 5 bases removed from V and 1 base from J, the gap between germline ends came to 9 bases. Germline lookup yields CDR1 SEHNR and CDR2 FQNEAQ (reference sequence). The CDR3 totals 13 residues. The TCR originated in an elderly man with active COVID-19. This chain links TRBV7-9 with TRBJ2-7, with D possibly being TRBD1 (5 bases). What was sequenced was peripheral blood. DNA for the CDR3: TGTGCCAGCAGCCCGGACACTTCCTACGAGCAGTACTTC. It codes for CASSPDTSYEQYF. Combining the CDR3 with reference TRBV7-9 and TRBJ2-7 gives the whole variable domain DTGVSQNPRHKITKRGQNVTFRCDPISEHNRLYWYRQTLGQGPEFLTYFQNEAQLEKSRLLSDRFSAERPKGSFSTLEIQRTEQGDSAMYLCASSPDTSYEQYFGPGTRLTVT.